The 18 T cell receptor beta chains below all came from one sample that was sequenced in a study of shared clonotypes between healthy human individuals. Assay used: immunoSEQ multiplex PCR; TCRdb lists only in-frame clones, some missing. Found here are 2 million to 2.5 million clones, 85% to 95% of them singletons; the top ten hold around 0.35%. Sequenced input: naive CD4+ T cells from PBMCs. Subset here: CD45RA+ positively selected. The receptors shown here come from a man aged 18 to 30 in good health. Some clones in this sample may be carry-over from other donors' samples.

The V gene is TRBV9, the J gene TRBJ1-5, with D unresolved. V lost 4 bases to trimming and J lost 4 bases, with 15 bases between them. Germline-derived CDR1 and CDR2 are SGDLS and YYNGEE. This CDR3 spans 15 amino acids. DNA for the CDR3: TGTGCCAGCAGCCCCCGAGAAGGTCGTAATCAGCCCCAGCATTTT. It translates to CASSPREGRNQPQHF.

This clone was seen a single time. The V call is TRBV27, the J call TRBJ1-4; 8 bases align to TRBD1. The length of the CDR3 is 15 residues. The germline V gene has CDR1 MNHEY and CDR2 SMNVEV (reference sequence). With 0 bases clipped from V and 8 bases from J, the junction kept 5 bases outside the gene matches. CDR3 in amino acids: CASSLSTGDGEKLFF. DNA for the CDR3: TGTGCCAGCAGTTTATCGACAGGGGATGGGGAAAAACTGTTTTTT.

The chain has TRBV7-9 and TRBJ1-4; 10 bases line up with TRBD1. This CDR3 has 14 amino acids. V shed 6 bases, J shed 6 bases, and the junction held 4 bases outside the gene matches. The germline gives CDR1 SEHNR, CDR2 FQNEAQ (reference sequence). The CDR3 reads CASRSGTGDEKLFF. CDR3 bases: TGTGCCAGCAGATCCGGGACAGGGGATGAAAAACTGTTTTTT.

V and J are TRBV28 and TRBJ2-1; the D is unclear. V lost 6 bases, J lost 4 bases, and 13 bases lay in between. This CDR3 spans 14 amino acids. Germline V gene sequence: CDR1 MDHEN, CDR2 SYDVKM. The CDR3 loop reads CASRGGRPYNEQFF. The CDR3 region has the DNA TGTGCCAGCAGAGGTGGAAGGCCATACAATGAGCAGTTCTTC. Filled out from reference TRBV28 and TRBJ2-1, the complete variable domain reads DVKVTQSSRYLVKRTGEKVFLECVQDMDHENMFWYRQDPGLGLRLIYFSYDVKMKEKGDIPEGYSVSREKKERFSLILESASTNQTSMYLCASRGGRPYNEQFFGPGTRLTVL.

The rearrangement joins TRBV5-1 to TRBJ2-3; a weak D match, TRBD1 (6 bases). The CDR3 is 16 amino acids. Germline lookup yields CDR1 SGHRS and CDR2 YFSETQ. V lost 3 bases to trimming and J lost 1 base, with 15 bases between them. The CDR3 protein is CASSSPGVTRTDTQYF. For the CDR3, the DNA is TGCGCCAGCAGCTCCCCAGGGGTGACACGCACAGATACGCAGTATTTT.

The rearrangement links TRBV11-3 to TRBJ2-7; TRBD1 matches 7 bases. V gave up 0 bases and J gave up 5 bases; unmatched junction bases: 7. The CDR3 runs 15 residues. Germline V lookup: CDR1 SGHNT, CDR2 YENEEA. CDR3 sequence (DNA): TGTGCCAGCAGCTTAGAAGGGGGCAGGTACGACGAGCAGTACTTC. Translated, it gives CASSLEGGRYDEQYF.

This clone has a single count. The CDR3 nucleotides are TGTGCCAGCGGAGGAAGGGACGGAGGATTCTATGGCTACACCTTC. Translating gives CASGGRDGGFYGYTF. This rearrangement joins TRBV28 to TRBJ1-2; D perhaps matches TRBD1 (5 bases). Germline CDR1 MDHEN, CDR2 SYDVKM. This CDR3 contains 15 residues. V dropped 8 bases and J dropped 4 bases, with 20 bases sitting between them.

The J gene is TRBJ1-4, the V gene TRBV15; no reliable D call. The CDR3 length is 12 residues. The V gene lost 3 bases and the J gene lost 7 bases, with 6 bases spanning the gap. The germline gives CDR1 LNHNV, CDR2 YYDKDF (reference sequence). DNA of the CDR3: TGTGCCACCAGCAGGATGGGTGAAAAACTGTTTTTT. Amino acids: CATSRMGEKLFF.

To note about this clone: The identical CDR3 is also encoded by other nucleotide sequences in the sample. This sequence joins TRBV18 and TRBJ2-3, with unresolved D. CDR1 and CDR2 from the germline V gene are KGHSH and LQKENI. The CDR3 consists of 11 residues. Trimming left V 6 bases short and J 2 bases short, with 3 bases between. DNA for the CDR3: TGTGCCAGCTCCTCCACAGATACGCAGTATTTT. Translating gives CASSSTDTQYF.

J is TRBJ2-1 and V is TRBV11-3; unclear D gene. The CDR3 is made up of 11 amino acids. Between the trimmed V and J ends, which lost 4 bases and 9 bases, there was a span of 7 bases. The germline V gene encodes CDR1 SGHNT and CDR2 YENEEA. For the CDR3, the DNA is TGTGCCAGCAGCTCTAGTGTTGAGCAGTTCTTC. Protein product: CASSSSVEQFF.

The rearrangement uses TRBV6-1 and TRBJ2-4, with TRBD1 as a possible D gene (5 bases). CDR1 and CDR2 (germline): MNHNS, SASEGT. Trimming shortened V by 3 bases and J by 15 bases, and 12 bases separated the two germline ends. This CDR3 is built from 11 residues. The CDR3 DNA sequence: TGTGCCAGCAGTGACCAAGGGGCCGGGTACTTC. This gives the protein CASSDQGAGYF.

This CDR3 is CASSPLYERELVDEQFF. The CDR3 DNA is TGTGCCAGCAGCCCGCTTTACGAGCGGGAGCTTGTAGATGAGCAGTTCTTC. The chain employs TRBV9 and TRBJ2-1; 8 bases map to TRBD2. The germline CDR1 and CDR2 sequences are SGDLS and YYNGEE. V shed 4 bases, J shed 8 bases, and the junction held 17 bases outside the gene matches. The CDR3 has 17 amino acids.

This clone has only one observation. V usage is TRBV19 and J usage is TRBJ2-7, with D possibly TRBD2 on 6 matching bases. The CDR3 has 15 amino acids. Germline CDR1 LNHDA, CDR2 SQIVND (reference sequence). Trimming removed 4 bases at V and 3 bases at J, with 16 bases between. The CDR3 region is CASSNFGTPDYEQYF. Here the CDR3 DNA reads TGTGCCAGTAGTAACTTCGGGACTCCAGACTACGAGCAGTACTTC. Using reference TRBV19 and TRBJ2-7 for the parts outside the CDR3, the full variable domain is DGGITQSPKYLFRKEGQNVTLSCEQNLNHDAMYWYRQDPGQGLRLIYYSQIVNDFQKGDIAEGYSVSREKKESFPLTVTSAQKNPTAFYLCASSNFGTPDYEQYFGPGTRLTVT.

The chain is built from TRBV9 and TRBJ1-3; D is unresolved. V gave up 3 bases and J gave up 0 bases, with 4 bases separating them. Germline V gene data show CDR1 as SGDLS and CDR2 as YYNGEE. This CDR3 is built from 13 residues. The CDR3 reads CASSALSGNTIYF. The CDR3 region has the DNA TGTGCCAGCAGCGCCCTCTCTGGAAACACCATATATTTT. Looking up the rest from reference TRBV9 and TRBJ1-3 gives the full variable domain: DSGVTQTPKHLITATGQRVTLRCSPRSGDLSVYWYQQSLDQGLQFLIQYYNGEERAKGNILERFSAQQFPDLHSELNLSSLELGDSALYFCASSALSGNTIYFGEGSWLTVV.

The CDR3 nucleotides read TGTGCCAGCAGTCCTCCGGACAGCCCCTATGAAAAACTGTTTTTT. Protein sequence: CASSPPDSPYEKLFF. This chain links TRBV6-5 with TRBJ1-4, with D possibly being TRBD1 (6 bases). Germline V CDR1 and CDR2: MNHEY, SVGAGI. This CDR3 has 15 residues. The ends were cut back, 5 bases at V and 6 bases at J, with 16 bases in the middle.

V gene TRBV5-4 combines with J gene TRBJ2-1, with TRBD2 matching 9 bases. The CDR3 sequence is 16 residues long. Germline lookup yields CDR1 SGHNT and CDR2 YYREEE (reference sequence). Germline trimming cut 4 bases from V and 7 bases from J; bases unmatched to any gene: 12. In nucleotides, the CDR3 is TGTGCCAGCAGCCCGGTGGGTAGCGGGAGCATGAATGAGCAGTTCTTC. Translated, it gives CASSPVGSGSMNEQFF. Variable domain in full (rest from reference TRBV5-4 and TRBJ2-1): ETGVTQSPTHLIKTRGQQVTLRCSSQSGHNTVSWYQQALGQGPQFIFQYYREEENGRGNFPPRFSGLQFPNYSSELNVNALELDDSALYLCASSPVGSGSMNEQFFGPGTRLTVL.

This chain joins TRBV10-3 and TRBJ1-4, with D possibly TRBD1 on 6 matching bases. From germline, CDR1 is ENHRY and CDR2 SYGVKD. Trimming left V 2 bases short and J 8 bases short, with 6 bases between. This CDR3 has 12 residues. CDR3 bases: TGTGCCATCAGTGAGCAGGGGGAAAAACTGTTTTTT. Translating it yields CAISEQGEKLFF.

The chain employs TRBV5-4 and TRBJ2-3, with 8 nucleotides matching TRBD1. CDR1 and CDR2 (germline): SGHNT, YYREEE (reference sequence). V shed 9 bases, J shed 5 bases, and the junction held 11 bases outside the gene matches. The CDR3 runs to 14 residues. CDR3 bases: TGTGCCACCAACAGGGGGGATACGGAAGATACGCAGTATTTT. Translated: CATNRGDTEDTQYF.